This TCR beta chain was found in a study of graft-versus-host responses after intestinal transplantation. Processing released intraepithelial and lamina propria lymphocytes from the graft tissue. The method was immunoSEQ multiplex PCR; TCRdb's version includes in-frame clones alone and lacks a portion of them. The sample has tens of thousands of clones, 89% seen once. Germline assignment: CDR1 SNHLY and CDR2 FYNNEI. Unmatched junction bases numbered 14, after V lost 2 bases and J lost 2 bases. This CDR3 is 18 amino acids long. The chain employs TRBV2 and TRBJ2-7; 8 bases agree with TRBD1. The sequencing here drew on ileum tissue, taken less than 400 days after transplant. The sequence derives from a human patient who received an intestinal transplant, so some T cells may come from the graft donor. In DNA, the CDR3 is TGTGCCAGCAGTGAAACGATAAGTCGGGACAGGATAACCTACGAGCAGTACTTC. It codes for CASSETISRDRITYEQYF.